This entry lists 10 T cell receptor beta chains sequenced from one sample in a study of cytomegalovirus exposure and HLA in healthy donors. Use of 60 Vbeta and 13 Jbeta primers characterized the PCR. Sequenced by immunoSEQ multiplex PCR; TCRdb stores in-frame clones only, minus some. This sample's table has 150,000 to 200,000 clones. The specimen sequenced was PBMCs. The receptors here all came from a woman under 30 in good health and CMV-seropositive.

V and J are TRBV30 and TRBJ2-6, with TRBD1 identical over 7 bases. Germline V gene lookup returns CDR1 GTSNPN and CDR2 SVGIG (reference sequence). With V trimmed by 3 bases and J by 0 bases, 8 bases remained unmatched. The CDR3 loop spans 17 amino acids. CDR3 sequence: CAWSLRTGLSGANVLTF. Here the CDR3 DNA reads TGTGCCTGGAGCCTGAGGACAGGCCTCTCTGGGGCCAACGTCCTGACTTTC.

The chain links TRBV7-6 to TRBJ2-2; unclear D gene. The CDR3 extends over 15 amino acids. The V end was cut by 4 bases, the J end by 4 bases, with 13 bases between. Germline values: CDR1 SGHVS, CDR2 FNYEAQ. The CDR3 nucleotides read TGTGCCAGCAGCTCCCCGACTTTTCGCACCGGGGAGCTGTTTTTT. Translation: CASSSPTFRTGELFF.

The chain uses TRBV2 and TRBJ2-7; 13 bases line up with TRBD2. In germline, CDR1 is SNHLY, CDR2 FYNNEI. The CDR3 is 15 amino acids. V dropped 6 bases and J dropped 5; count of bases not matched to a gene: 7. CDR3 amino acids: CASSRTSGRGDEQYF. The DNA of the CDR3 is TGTGCCAGCAGCCGAACTAGCGGGAGGGGTGACGAGCAGTACTTC.

This chain uses TRBV29-1 with TRBJ1-5; D is unresolved. V was pared by 7 bases and J by 3 bases, with 16 bases between. This CDR3 has 14 residues. CDR1 is SQVTM, CDR2 ANQGSEA, per germline. DNA of the CDR3: TGCAGCGCCGCGACCGACACCGTCAATCAGCCCCAGCATTTT. Protein product: CSAATDTVNQPQHF.

The rearrangement uses TRBV6-1 and TRBJ1-2, with 12 bases identical to TRBD1. The V gene's germline CDR1 is MNHNS and CDR2 SASEGT. V lost 6 bases to trimming and J lost 7 bases; unmatched junction nucleotides: 9. CDR3 length: 15 residues. CDR3 loop: CASSPIGTGGGGYTF. CDR3 bases: TGTGCCAGCAGCCCGATCGGGACAGGGGGCGGTGGCTACACCTTC.

The V call is TRBV6-4, the J call TRBJ2-3; D may be TRBD1 (5 bases). There are 15 residues in the CDR3. The germline CDR1 and CDR2 sequences are MRHNA and SNTAGT. V lost 6 bases, J lost 0 bases, and 13 bases lay in between. CDR3 sequence: CASSFRAASTDTQYF. The CDR3 region has the DNA TGTGCCAGCAGCTTCAGGGCCGCTAGCACAGATACGCAGTATTTT.

Concerning this clone itself: The sample holds other DNA sequences that translate to the same CDR3. The chain employs TRBV7-2 and TRBJ2-1, with 12 bases identical to TRBD2. Looked up from germline, CDR1 is SGHTA and CDR2 is FQGNSA. CDR3 length equals 15 residues. J lost 6 bases, V lost 3 bases, and 3 bases had no gene match. For the CDR3, the DNA is TGTGCCAGCAGCTTGGTGGGACTAGCGGGCAATGAGCAGTTCTTC. It specifies CASSLVGLAGNEQFF.

The chain couples TRBV2 to TRBJ1-6; TRBD1 aligns across 7 bases. The CDR3 consists of 12 residues. V trimming: 7 bases; J trimming: 10 bases; junction bases outside the gene matches: 4. In germline, CDR1 is SNHLY, CDR2 FYNNEI. CDR3 residues: CASKRTGSPLHF. As DNA, the CDR3 is TGTGCCAGCAAGAGGACAGGCTCACCCCTCCACTTT.

The V gene is TRBV9, the J gene TRBJ2-1, with TRBD2 matching over 8 bases. After removal of 4 bases from V and 0 bases from J, the junction contained 3 bases not matched to a gene. The CDR3 totals 15 residues. The germline V gene encodes CDR1 SGDLS and CDR2 YYNGEE. Here the CDR3 reads CASSFSGGSYNEQFF. The CDR3 bases are TGTGCCAGCAGCTTCAGCGGGGGCTCCTACAATGAGCAGTTCTTC.

The rearrangement uses TRBV5-4 and TRBJ1-6; 7 bases match TRBD1. Germline-derived CDR1 and CDR2 are SGHNT and YYREEE (reference sequence). The ends lost 4 bases at V and 4 bases at J; junction bases unmatched: 2. This CDR3 spans 14 amino acids. DNA for the CDR3: TGTGCCAGCAGCCGGGGACAGTATAATTCACCCCTCCACTTT. It yields the protein CASSRGQYNSPLHF. The variable domain in full, with the rest retrieved from reference TRBV5-4 and TRBJ1-6, is ETGVTQSPTHLIKTRGQQVTLRCSSQSGHNTVSWYQQALGQGPQFIFQYYREEENGRGNFPPRFSGLQFPNYSSELNVNALELDDSALYLCASSRGQYNSPLHFGNGTRLTVT.